The 18 T cell receptor beta chains reported below all come from one sample, sequenced in a study of shared clonotypes between healthy human individuals. This table comes from immunoSEQ multiplex PCR, and its TCRdb copy is limited to in-frame clones, with some not included. The sample records about 490,000 clones, 70% to 80% being singletons. Sequencing input: PBMCs. The receptors were sampled from a middle-aged woman in good health. Some clones in this sample may be carry-over from other donors' samples.

The genes are TRBV9 and TRBJ2-1; possible D gene TRBD2, 6 bases. Trimming removed 3 bases from V and 3 bases from J, with 10 bases in between. Germline assignment: CDR1 SGDLS and CDR2 YYNGEE. This CDR3 has 14 amino acids. This CDR3 is CASSGRLGYNEQFF. CDR3 DNA: TGTGCCAGCAGCGGCCGACTAGGCTACAATGAGCAGTTCTTC. Full variable domain (outside the CDR3, taken from reference TRBV9 and TRBJ2-1): DSGVTQTPKHLITATGQRVTLRCSPRSGDLSVYWYQQSLDQGLQFLIQYYNGEERAKGNILERFSAQQFPDLHSELNLSSLELGDSALYFCASSGRLGYNEQFFGPGTRLTVL.

The chain combines TRBV6-4 with TRBJ1-5, with 11 bases aligning to TRBD1. The CDR3 has 15 residues. The trim removed 9 bases at V and 4 bases at J, leaving 8 bases unmatched. Germline loops: CDR1 MRHNA, CDR2 SNTAGT. In nucleotides, the CDR3 is TGTGCCAGGCCGGGGGACAGGGGGTGGAATCAGCCCCAGCATTTT. Protein product: CARPGDRGWNQPQHF.

The V call is TRBV27, the J call TRBJ2-7; no clear D gene. V was pared by 6 bases and J by 7 bases, with 7 bases between. CDR3 length: 10 residues. Germline V gene lookup returns CDR1 MNHEY and CDR2 SMNVEV (reference sequence). CDR3 region: CASRATEQYF. For the CDR3, the DNA is TGTGCCAGCAGAGCTACTGAGCAGTACTTC.

This chain connects TRBV27 to TRBJ1-2; D uncertain. Germline values: CDR1 MNHEY, CDR2 SMNVEV (reference sequence). This CDR3 is 15 amino acids long. Trimming left V 2 bases short and J 4 bases short, with 14 bases between. The CDR3 reads CASSLRADHLYGYTF. In DNA, the CDR3 is TGTGCCAGCAGTTTAAGGGCAGATCACCTCTATGGCTACACCTTC.

The rearrangement links TRBV28 to TRBJ2-7; weak D call: TRBD1 (5 bases). V was cut by 7 bases and J by 4 bases, with 17 bases left in between. The CDR3 contains 14 residues. Germline assignment: CDR1 MDHEN and CDR2 SYDVKM. CDR3 nucleotides: TGTGCCAGCACTCCCCAGGGAATAGCATACGAGCAGTACTTC. It specifies CASTPQGIAYEQYF.

The J gene is TRBJ1-1, the V gene TRBV18, with 12 bases aligning to TRBD1. Germline CDR1 KGHSH, CDR2 LQKENI. This CDR3 is 15 amino acids long. V shed 4 bases and J 5 bases; nucleotides not matched to a gene: 5. The CDR3 region is CASSRGQGAQTEAFF. The CDR3 coding sequence is TGTGCCAGCTCACGGGGACAGGGGGCGCAAACTGAAGCTTTCTTT.

V and J are TRBV6-6 and TRBJ2-5, with unresolved D. V lost 0 bases and J lost 5, with 10 bases in between. Germline lookup yields CDR1 MNHNY and CDR2 SVGAGI (reference sequence). This CDR3 comprises 14 residues. The CDR3 DNA is TGTGCCAGCAGTTACTCGAGGCCTCCGGAGACCCAGTACTTC. This encodes CASSYSRPPETQYF.

This clone was seen at least ten times. The V call is TRBV2, the J call TRBJ1-1, with 7 bases fitting TRBD1. V was clipped by 10 bases and J by 0 bases; unmatched bases: 2. Germline values: CDR1 SNHLY, CDR2 FYNNEI. The CDR3 spans 12 residues. This CDR3 is CATTGVNTEAFF. CDR3 DNA sequence: TGTGCCACAACAGGGGTGAACACTGAAGCTTTCTTT.

The CDR3 DNA reads TGTGCCAGCAGTTTCCCGGCTGGAAACACCATATATTTT. Its protein product is CASSFPAGNTIYF. This chain uses TRBV28 with TRBJ1-3; D is ambiguous. V shed 3 bases and J shed 2 bases, with 5 bases lying between them. Per the germline V gene, CDR1 is MDHEN and CDR2 is SYDVKM. CDR3 length: 13 amino acids.

This sequence joins TRBV5-1 and TRBJ2-7; D is possibly TRBD1 or TRBD2 (5 bases each). The V end was cut by 4 bases, the J end by 0 bases, with 17 bases between. CDR1 and CDR2 from the germline V gene are SGHRS and YFSETQ. This CDR3 is built from 16 residues. The CDR3 nucleotides are TGCGCCAGCAGCAGGGACCCGCCGGGGAGCTCCTACGAGCAGTACTTC. Its translation is CASSRDPPGSSYEQYF.

The rearrangement joins TRBV11-2 to TRBJ2-1, with D perhaps matching TRBD2 (5 bases). This CDR3 has 13 amino acids. From germline, CDR1 is SGHAT and CDR2 FQNNGV. Trimming pared 0 bases from V and 10 bases from J, leaving 10 bases between. CDR3 DNA: TGTGCCAGCAGCTTAGATCCGGGCGGGGAGCAGTTCTTC. Its translation is CASSLDPGGEQFF.

The chain has TRBV9 and TRBJ1-5; no clear D gene. Trimming took 0 bases from V and 2 from J, leaving 6 bases between them. The CDR3 is 14 amino acids. CDR1 SGDLS and CDR2 YYNGEE come from the germline V gene. The CDR3 loop reads CASSVGWGNQPQHF. CDR3 in DNA: TGTGCCAGCAGCGTAGGGTGGGGCAATCAGCCCCAGCATTTT. The full variable domain, with the rest looked up from reference TRBV9 and TRBJ1-5, is DSGVTQTPKHLITATGQRVTLRCSPRSGDLSVYWYQQSLDQGLQFLIQYYNGEERAKGNILERFSAQQFPDLHSELNLSSLELGDSALYFCASSVGWGNQPQHFGDGTRLSIL.

The rearrangement joins TRBV5-6 to TRBJ2-1, with D maybe TRBD2 (5 bases). V lost 0 bases and J lost 2, with 9 bases in between. CDR3 length equals 15 residues. Germline CDR1 and CDR2: SGHDT and YYEEEE. CDR3: CASSLGASPYNEQFF. DNA of the CDR3: TGTGCCAGCAGCTTGGGGGCTAGCCCCTACAATGAGCAGTTCTTC.

Concerning this clone: It differs at one base from a far larger clone, so likely a read error. The same CDR3 arises from other DNA sequences in this sample as well. J is TRBJ2-7 and V is TRBV10-3; 11 nucleotides line up with TRBD2. Germline values: CDR1 ENHRY, CDR2 SYGVKD. CDR3 length: 14 amino acids. Trimming took 2 bases from V and 4 from J; bases not matched to a gene: 1. In DNA form, the CDR3 reads TGTGCCATCAGTGAGACTAGCGGGAGATACGAGCAGTACTTC. Translated, it gives CAISETSGRYEQYF.

This sequence joins TRBV7-8 and TRBJ2-3, with D perhaps matching TRBD1 (5 bases). Trimming took 2 bases from V and 2 from J, leaving 14 bases between them. The CDR3 has 16 residues. Germline loops: CDR1 SGHVS, CDR2 FQNEAQ. CDR3 residues: CASSLSGFGYTDTQYF. CDR3 DNA: TGTGCCAGCAGCTTATCAGGGTTCGGGTACACAGATACGCAGTATTTT.

For this clone: At one end, the junction sequence differs from germline, possibly due to a read error. This sequence joins TRBV28 and TRBJ2-5, with a possible D match to TRBD2 (7 bases). The length of the CDR3 is 23 residues. Germline V lookup: CDR1 MDHEN, CDR2 SYDVKM. The CDR3, as DNA: TGTGCCAGCAGCGTCCTTCTGGGAGGGAGTCAGGGGTCTCGTCGTAAGAATAGACAGACCCAGCACTTC. It is translated as CASSVLLGGSQGSRRKNRQTQHF.

As for this clone: Distinct nucleotide sequences in the sample also encode this CDR3. CDR3 bases: TGTGCCTGGGGCCGGGGGACAGGGAACAAAGAGACCCAGTACTTC. Protein: CAWGRGTGNKETQYF. The V gene is TRBV30, the J gene TRBJ2-5, with TRBD1 matching over 9 bases. The CDR3 runs 15 residues. Germline loops: CDR1 GTSNPN, CDR2 SVGIG (reference sequence). V lost 5 bases, J lost 3 bases, and 10 bases stayed unmatched.

V gene TRBV11-2 combines with J gene TRBJ2-7; 11 bases map to TRBD2. The CDR3 sequence is 13 residues long. V dropped 4 bases and J dropped 6; count of bases not matched to a gene: 2. Germline assignment: CDR1 SGHAT and CDR2 FQNNGV. The CDR3 is CASSSGTSGEQYF. CDR3 DNA: TGTGCCAGCAGCTCCGGGACTAGCGGCGAGCAGTACTTC.